This TCR beta chain was obtained from a study of T-cell reconstitution after alpha-beta-depleted transplantation in children. It was with unique molecular identifiers that the TCRbeta library was prepared. One entry per CDR3 protein, called by TCRdb with MiXCR from the PCR reads. The repertoire holds some 250,000 distinct CDR3 sequences, with 12% as singletons. This clonotype has just a few counts. CDR3 size: 15 residues. Germline assignment: CDR1 SQVTM and CDR2 ANQGSEA. Trimming left V 6 bases short and J 3 bases short, with 19 bases between. The chain couples TRBV29-1 to TRBJ2-3; a weak D match, TRBD1 (6 bases). The TCR sequence derives from a human donor who donated a stem cell graft to a child with acute lymphoblastic leukemia. This material consisted of PBMCs from the stem cell graft donor, taken from the stem cell graft. As DNA, the CDR3 is TGCAGCGTCTCGACACAGGGATGGGGTACAGATACGCAGTATTTT. Translation: CSVSTQGWGTDTQYF.